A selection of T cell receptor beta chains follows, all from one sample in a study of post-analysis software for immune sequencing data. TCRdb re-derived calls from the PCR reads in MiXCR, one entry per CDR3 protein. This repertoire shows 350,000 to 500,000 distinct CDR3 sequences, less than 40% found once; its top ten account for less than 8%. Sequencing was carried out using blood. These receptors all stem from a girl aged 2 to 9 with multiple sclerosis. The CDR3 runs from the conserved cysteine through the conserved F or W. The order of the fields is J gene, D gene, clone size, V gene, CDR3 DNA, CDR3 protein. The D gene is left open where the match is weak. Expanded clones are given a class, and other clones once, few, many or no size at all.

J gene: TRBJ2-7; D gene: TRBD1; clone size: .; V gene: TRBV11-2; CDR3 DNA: TGTGCCAGCAGCTTAGTCCAGGGGGCCGTAGGAGAGCAGTACTTC; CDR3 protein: CASSLVQGAVGEQYF
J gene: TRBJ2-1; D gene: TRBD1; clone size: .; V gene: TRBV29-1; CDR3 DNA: TGCAGCGTAAAAGAGATAAGACAGGGCACAAGCTCCTACAATGAGCAGTTCTTC; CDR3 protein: CSVKEIRQGTSSYNEQFF
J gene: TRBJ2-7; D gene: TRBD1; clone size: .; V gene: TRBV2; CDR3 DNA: TGTGCCAGCAAGACAGGGTACTACGAGCAGTACTTC; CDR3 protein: CASKTGYYEQYF
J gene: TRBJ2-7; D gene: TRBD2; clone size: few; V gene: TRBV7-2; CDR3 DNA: TGTGCCAGCAGCTTACGTCAGCGGGAGACCTCGAGCTCCTACGAGCAGTACTTC; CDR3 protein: CASSLRQRETSSSYEQYF
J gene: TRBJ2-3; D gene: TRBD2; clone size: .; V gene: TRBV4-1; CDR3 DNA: TGCGCCAGCAGCCACGGACTAGCGCCAAGCACAGATACGCAGTATTTT; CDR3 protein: CASSHGLAPSTDTQYF
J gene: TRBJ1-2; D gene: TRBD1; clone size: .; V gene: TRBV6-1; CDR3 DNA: TGTGCCAGCAGTCCCCGAATTTGGGACAGGGATGGCTACACCTTC; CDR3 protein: CASSPRIWDRDGYTF
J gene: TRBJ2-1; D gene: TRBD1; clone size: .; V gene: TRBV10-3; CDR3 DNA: TGTGCCATCAGTGGAGGACAGGGCTTGAATCGGGAGCAGTTCTTC; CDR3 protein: CAISGGQGLNREQFF
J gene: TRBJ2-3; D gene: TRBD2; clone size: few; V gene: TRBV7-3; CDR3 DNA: TGTGCCAGCAGCGCGTGGGGACTAGCGGGGACAGATACGCAGTATTTT; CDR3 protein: CASSAWGLAGTDTQYF
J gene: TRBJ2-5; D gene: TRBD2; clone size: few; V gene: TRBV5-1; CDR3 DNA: TGCGCCAGCAGCTCCCTAGCGGGGGACAGTGAGACCCAGTACTTC; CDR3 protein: CASSSLAGDSETQYF
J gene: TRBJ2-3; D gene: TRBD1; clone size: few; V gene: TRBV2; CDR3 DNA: TGTGCCAGCAGAAGGACAGGGACTAGCACAGATACGCAGTATTTT; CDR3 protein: CASRRTGTSTDTQYF